This T cell receptor (beta chain) stems from a study of cytomegalovirus exposure and HLA in healthy donors (dated 2017 in TCRdb). Study-wide context: An earlier analysis of several hundred of the donors reported 276 Gb of sequence data and around 110 million unique TCR beta sequences obtained from roughly 180 million T cells. On average, roughly 240,000 unique TCR beta nucleotide sequences were sequenced per donor among 350 to 400 genotyped donors of the cohort, with 15% to 20% of those sequences being non-productive. A later analysis re-examined previously published TCR beta repertoires from 610 or so donors and added high-resolution HLA genotyping to investigate patterns of TCR occurrence. A later genetic analysis used genome-wide SNP genotypes for about 60% of the roughly 700 donors, treating that subset as a discovery cohort. An early release that covered fewer than 750 HLA-typed donors contained about 300 gigabases of sequencing data and around 85 million unique TCR sequences. Of the roughly 410 genotyped donors, approximately 80% were placed in the genetic ancestry cluster associated with self-reported Caucasian donors. The study used immunosequencing to profile the T cell repertoires of 670 or so subjects and linked those repertoires to cytomegalovirus serostatus. The aim of the study was to test whether cataloging public T cell receptors could identify signatures of past pathogen exposure. To decide whether each TCR beta V gene segment behaved as functional or pseudogenic, an earlier analysis of some 540 of the donors relied on high-throughput TCR beta sequencing. The number of donors typed differed by locus, with about 629-640 for A, B, C, DRB1 and DQB1, approximately 500 for DQA1, 606 for DPA1, and around 430 for DPB1. In addition to the first cohort of 666 subjects, a separate validation cohort of 130 or so different subjects was used. Donor age, sex, ethnicity and CMV serostatus were compiled alongside the repertoire data. High-throughput TCR immunosequencing, statistical association of individual TCRs with disease status, and machine learning were combined to predict cytomegalovirus infection status. Several DR-DQ haplotypes were handled as single units for association and clustering because linkage in the cohort was strong. HLA typing covered class I and class II loci at four-digit resolution. Every repertoire in the discovery cohort had been generated on one and the same sequencing platform. In the later analysis, no new phenotypic data were used to find candidate immune exposures; instead, reliance was placed on TCR beta sequences and their occurrence across donors.

The cohort consisted of 650 to 700 healthy bone marrow donors. All cohort members were sampled while nominally healthy, although unrecorded immune exposures were likely present. The donor tested CMV seronegative, placing the donor among the approximately 360 seronegative members of the cohort. Every donor gave a peripheral blood sample, and the peripheral blood mononuclear cells from that sample were used for TCR beta sequencing. The Qiagen DNeasy Blood Extraction Kit was used to extract genomic DNA from the blood cell samples. Libraries were made using the immunoSEQ multiplex PCR assay. For the multiplex PCR, a mixture combining 60 forward primers for TCR Vbeta segments and 13 reverse primers for TCR Jbeta segments was used. A multiplex PCR assay on genomic DNA amplified the CDR3 region of rearranged TCR beta genes. The Illumina HiSeq System was used to sequence the amplified TCR beta libraries as 87-base-pair reads. Under the source paper's analysis protocol: A later analysis tallied 80 million to 95 million unique TCR beta chains across the 666 repertoires, and some 10 million of those chains were shared by two or more donors. To remove PCR and sequencing errors, raw reads were error-corrected and collapsed into unique sequences using a nearest-neighbor algorithm that merged closely related sequences. Alignment of CDR3 sequences to IMGT reference sequences was used to assign V, D and J gene segments. Each retained sequence needed at least a six-nucleotide match to both a V gene segment and a J gene segment. A rearrangement counted as productive if the CDR3 had no stop codons and remained in frame with V and J, and every other rearrangement counted as non-productive. Following IMGT convention, CDR3 was defined as the stretch from the second conserved V-encoded cysteine to the conserved J-encoded phenylalanine. In an earlier analysis of roughly 610 of the donors, sequences lacking an unambiguous match to a single V gene segment were excluded. An earlier analysis of fewer than 750 of the donors called V segments functional above 56.7% productive rearrangements and segregating when the between-donor standard deviation exceeded 5%. To diagnose cytomegalovirus status from the catalog of TCR beta chain sequences, a statistical classification framework was built. In a later analysis, TCR nucleotide sequences were compared against IMGT/GENE-DB human TR gene sequences so that V and J genes could be assigned. In a later analysis, CDR3 sequences and most-parsimonious VDJ recombination scenarios were assigned using the TCRdist pipeline. In a later analysis, each TCR beta chain was defined by its CDR3 amino acid sequence together with its V-gene family, and reads without a unique V-gene family were excluded. In a later analysis, a few hundred highly shared, low-generation-probability nucleotide sequences were removed to address suspected cross-contamination and a sequencing artifact. In a later analysis, a clonal expansion index was calculated for each public chain from normalized within-repertoire ranks of inferred template counts. Generation probabilities in a later analysis came from a VDJ recombination model fitted to out-of-frame rearrangements, and those results were checked against IGoR. Hypergeometric tests were used in a later analysis to score TCR-TCR, TCR-HLA and TCR-CMV co-occurrence, with a repertoire-size bias correction applied to the TCR pairs. To estimate false discovery rates, a later analysis permuted the HLA or CMV assignments 20 times. In a later analysis, co-occurring TCRs were grouped using DBSCAN, with TCRdist sequence similarity added in when clustering inside HLA-allele-positive subsets. Repertoires with fewer than 30,000 or more than 120,000 public chains, plus five repertoires with anomalous nucleotide sharing, were excluded from co-occurrence clustering. The table was pulled from immuneACCESS by TCRdb, which kept in-frame rearrangements only. Such tables lose some clones; where checked, under half of the loss comes from unresolved V genes, and the rest has no known cause. V and J calls and clone size follow that table, whereas D and trimming were derived from the DNA. This sample holds some 120,000 clones; 70% to 90% were observed only once. The top ten hold about 1.8% of the sample.

As encoded in the germline V gene (reference sequence), CDR1 is SEHNR while CDR2 is FQNEAQ. From its cysteine to its phenylalanine, the CDR3 spans 12 amino acids. The read is trimmed to its CDR3 DNA, 36 bases read in frame from base 1. Of note for this clone: Which antigen it targets is not known. One junction end disagrees with the germline gene, perhaps due to a read error.

What the work shows at the level of the full study, not this receptor alone: The study gave a list of 150 to 200 TCR beta chains associated with cytomegalovirus. The classifier was reported to diagnose cytomegalovirus status with high specificity and sensitivity in both the original cohort and the validation cohort. In a later analysis, HLA-associated TCR beta chains were found to be more clonally expanded and to have lower generation probabilities than equally common non-associated chains. Correlated functional status among segregating V segments might reflect linkage disequilibrium, but an unknown experimental factor could not be ruled out. An association between a missense DCLRE1C variant and V-gene and J-gene trimming of TCR beta chains was found in a later genetic analysis and replicated in an independent cohort. A further reported finding was that TCR beta sequences accurately predicted the HLA-A and HLA-B alleles for most subjects in the first cohort. A later analysis found that TCR association rates varied across HLA loci, with DRB1 alleles showing the most associated TCRs and HLA-C alleles the fewest. This cohort had only TCR beta chains sequenced, and the lack of alpha or paired-chain data limited which features could be detected. According to the authors, the approach could potentially be generalized to other disease states and immunological phenotypes. A group of highly shared sequence variants was considered likely to be a technical artifact of the sequencing pipeline. For the cohort, immune exposure information was limited to CMV serostatus. Presence/absence analyses assumed roughly uniform sequencing depth across donors, an assumption that may not hold. When HLA alleles, especially DR and DQ, strongly co-occurred, attributing TCR associations to individual alleles was difficult. Some IMGT-functional V segments, including TRBV6-2 and TRBV6-3, could not be told apart with the 87-base-pair reads, so those segments were excluded. Over 15 rarely observed V segments, including chromosome 9 orphons, were excluded from the earlier analysis of 550 to 700 of the donors because counts were too low. A later analysis reported that several top co-occurrence clusters appeared linked to parvovirus B19, influenza, CMV and Epstein-Barr virus. An earlier analysis of some 560 of the donors showed that most TCR beta V segments appeared in productive rearrangements either about 87% or about 30% of the time, which broadly matched IMGT annotations. Because HLA typing was unavailable for some donors at each locus, only the typed subset was used in association tests. Specific HLA alleles were associated with 15,000 to 20,000 TCR beta sequences at a false discovery rate of 0.05 in a later analysis. In a later analysis, most CMV-associated TCR beta chains were found to appear HLA-restricted, with HLA associations seemingly driven largely by CMV exposure. Across donors, most TCR sequences were observed very rarely, whereas some public TCRs were present in many individuals. A later genetic analysis reported fewer N-insertions in productive TCRs among donors in an Asian-associated ancestry cluster than the roughly 700-donor mean. Three of the identified cytomegalovirus-associated TCR beta chains were confirmed in vitro to be specific for cytomegalovirus antigens.

Sequencing used PBMCs. The receptor's source is a man between 40 and 49 years old in good health and CMV-seronegative. The chain is made from TRBV7-9 and TRBJ1-4; 6 matching bases give a weak D call of TRBD1. This receptor carries the CDR3 CSSSSDRGKLFF. The sequenced DNA is TGTTCCAGCAGCTCGGACAGAGGAAAACTGTTTTTT. Where the CDR3 stops, the reference TRBV7-9 and TRBJ1-4 genes take over; the full variable domain is DTGVSQNPRHKITKRGQNVTFRCDPISEHNRLYWYRQTLGQGPEFLTYFQNEAQLEKSRLLSDRFSAERPKGSFSTLEIQRTEQGDSAMYLCSSSSDRGKLFFGSGTQLSVL.